The present TCR beta chain was sequenced within a study of blood T cell repertoires in COVID-19. At the level of the study: The analysed material was cDNA or gDNA that came from T cells, B-cell-depleted T cells, or PBMCs.

Per the original methods: Amplification from reference gene primers served as the basis for estimated nucleated cell counts. Sequenced by immunoSEQ multiplex PCR; TCRdb stores in-frame clones only, minus some. The DNA was the basis for D and trimming; V, J and clone size are from that table. The sample lists some 110,000 clones, approximately 87% seen once, with about 16% in the top ten. Germline assignment: CDR1 MGHRA and CDR2 YSYEKL. The CDR3 extends over 16 amino acids. V lost 5 bases to trimming and J lost 7 bases, with 22 bases between them. J is TRBJ2-3 and V is TRBV4-1; no reliable D call. The origin of this receptor is a man aged 50 or older with acute or convalescent COVID-19. Sequences were obtained from peripheral blood. The CDR3 region is CASSSQSSVPGYTQYF. For the CDR3, the DNA is TGCGCCAGCAGCTCTCAATCCTCGGTCCCCGGTTATACGCAGTATTTT.